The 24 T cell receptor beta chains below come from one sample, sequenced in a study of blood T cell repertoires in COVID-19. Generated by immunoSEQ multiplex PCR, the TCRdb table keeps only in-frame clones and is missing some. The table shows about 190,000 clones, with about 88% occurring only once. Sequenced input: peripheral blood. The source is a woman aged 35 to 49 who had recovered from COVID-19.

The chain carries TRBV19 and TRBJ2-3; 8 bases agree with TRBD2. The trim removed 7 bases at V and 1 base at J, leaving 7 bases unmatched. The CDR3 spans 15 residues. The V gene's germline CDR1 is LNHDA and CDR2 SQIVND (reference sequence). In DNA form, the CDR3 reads TGTGCCAGTACCTCTAGCGGGTACCGCACAGATACGCAGTATTTT. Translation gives CASTSSGYRTDTQYF.

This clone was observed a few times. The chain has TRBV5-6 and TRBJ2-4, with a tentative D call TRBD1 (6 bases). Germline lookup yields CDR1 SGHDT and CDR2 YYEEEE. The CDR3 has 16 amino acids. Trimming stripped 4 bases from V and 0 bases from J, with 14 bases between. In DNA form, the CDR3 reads TGTGCCAGCAGCCTCCGGACAGACCTAGCCAAAAACATTCAGTACTTC. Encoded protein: CASSLRTDLAKNIQYF.

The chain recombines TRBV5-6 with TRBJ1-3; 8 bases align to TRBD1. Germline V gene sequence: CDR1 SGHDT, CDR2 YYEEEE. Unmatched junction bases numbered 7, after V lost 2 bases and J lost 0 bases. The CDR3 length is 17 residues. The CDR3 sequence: CASSFTGGVPSGNTIYF. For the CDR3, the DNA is TGTGCCAGCAGCTTTACAGGGGGGGTCCCCTCTGGAAACACCATATATTTT. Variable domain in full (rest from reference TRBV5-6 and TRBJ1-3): DAGVTQSPTHLIKTRGQQVTLRCSPKSGHDTVSWYQQALGQGPQFIFQYYEEEERQRGNFPDRFSGHQFPNYSSELNVNALLLGDSALYLCASSFTGGVPSGNTIYFGEGSWLTVV.

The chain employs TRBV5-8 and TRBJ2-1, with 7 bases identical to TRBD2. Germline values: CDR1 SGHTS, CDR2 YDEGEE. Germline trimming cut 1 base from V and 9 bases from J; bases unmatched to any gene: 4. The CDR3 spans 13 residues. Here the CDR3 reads CASSLRPGGEQFF. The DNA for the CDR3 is TGTGCCAGCAGCTTGAGACCGGGAGGTGAGCAGTTCTTC.

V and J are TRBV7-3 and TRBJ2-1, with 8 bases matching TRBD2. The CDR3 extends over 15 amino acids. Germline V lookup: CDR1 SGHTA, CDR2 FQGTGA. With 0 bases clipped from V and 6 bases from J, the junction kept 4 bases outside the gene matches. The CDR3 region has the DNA TGTGCCAGCAGCTTAACTAGCGGGACCTTCAATGAGCAGTTCTTC. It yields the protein CASSLTSGTFNEQFF.

Written as DNA, the CDR3 is TGTGCCAGCAGCTTGGCCGGGGTTGGCTACGAGCAGTACTTC. This codes for CASSLAGVGYEQYF. The chain carries TRBV27 and TRBJ2-7; D is possibly TRBD2 (5 bases). Trimming took 6 bases from V and 3 from J, leaving 15 bases between them. CDR1 is MNHEY, CDR2 SMNVEV, per germline (reference sequence). The CDR3 contains 14 residues.

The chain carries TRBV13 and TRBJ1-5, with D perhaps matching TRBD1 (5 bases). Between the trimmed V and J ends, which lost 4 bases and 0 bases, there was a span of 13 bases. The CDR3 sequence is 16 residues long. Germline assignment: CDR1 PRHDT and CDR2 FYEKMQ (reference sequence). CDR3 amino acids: CASSSRGGGSNQPQHF. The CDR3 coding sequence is TGTGCCAGCAGCTCCCGGGGCGGGGGTAGCAATCAGCCCCAGCATTTT.

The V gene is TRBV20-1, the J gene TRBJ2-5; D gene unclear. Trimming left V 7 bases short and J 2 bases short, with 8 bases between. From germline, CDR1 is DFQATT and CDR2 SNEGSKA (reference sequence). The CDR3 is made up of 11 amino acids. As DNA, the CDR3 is TGCAGTGTACCTAAACAAGAGACCCAGTACTTC. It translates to CSVPKQETQYF.

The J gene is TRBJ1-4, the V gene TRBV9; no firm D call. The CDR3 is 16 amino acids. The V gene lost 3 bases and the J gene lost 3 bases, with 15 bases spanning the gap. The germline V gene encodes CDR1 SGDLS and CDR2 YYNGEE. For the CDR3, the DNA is TGTGCCAGCAGCGCCTCGCCCCGGGGAGCTAATGAAAAACTGTTTTTT. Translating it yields CASSASPRGANEKLFF.

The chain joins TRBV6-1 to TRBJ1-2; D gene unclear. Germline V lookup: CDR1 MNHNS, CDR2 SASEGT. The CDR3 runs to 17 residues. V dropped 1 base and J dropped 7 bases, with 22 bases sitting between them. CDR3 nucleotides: TGTGCCAGCAGTGAAGTGGCGAGGAAGGGTTTAGCGGGTGGCTACACCTTC. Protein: CASSEVARKGLAGGYTF.

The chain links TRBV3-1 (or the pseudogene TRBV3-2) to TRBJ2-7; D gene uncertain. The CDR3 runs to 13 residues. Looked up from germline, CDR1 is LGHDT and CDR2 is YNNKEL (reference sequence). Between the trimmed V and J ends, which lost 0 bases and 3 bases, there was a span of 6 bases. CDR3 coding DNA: TGTGCCAGCAGCCAAGAGTCAATCTACGAGCAGTACTTC. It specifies CASSQESIYEQYF.

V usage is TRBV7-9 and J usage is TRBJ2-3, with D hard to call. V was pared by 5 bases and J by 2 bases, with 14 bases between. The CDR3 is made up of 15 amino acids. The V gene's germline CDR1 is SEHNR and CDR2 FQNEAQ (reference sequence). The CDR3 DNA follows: TGTGCCAGCAGCCCCAGGTTGACGGCCACAGATACGCAGTATTTT. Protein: CASSPRLTATDTQYF.

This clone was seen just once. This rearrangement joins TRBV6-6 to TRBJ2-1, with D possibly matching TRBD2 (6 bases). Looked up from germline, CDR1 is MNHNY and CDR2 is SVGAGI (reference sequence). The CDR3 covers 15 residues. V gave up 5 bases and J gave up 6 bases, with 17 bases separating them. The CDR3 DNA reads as TGTGCCAGCAGTCCCCCTGGTCCGGGAGCCAATGAGCAGTTCTTC. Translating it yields CASSPPGPGANEQFF.

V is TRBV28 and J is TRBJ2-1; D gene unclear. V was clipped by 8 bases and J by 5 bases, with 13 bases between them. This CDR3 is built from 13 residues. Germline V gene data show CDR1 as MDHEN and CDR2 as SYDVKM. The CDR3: CASCQHNNNEQFF. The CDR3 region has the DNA TGTGCCAGCTGTCAACACAACAACAATGAGCAGTTCTTC.

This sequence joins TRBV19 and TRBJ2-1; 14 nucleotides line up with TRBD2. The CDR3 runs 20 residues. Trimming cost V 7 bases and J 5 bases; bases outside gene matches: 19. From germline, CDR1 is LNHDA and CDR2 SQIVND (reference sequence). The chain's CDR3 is CASTPTGTSGSLFSDNEQFF. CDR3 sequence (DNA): TGTGCCAGTACTCCGACAGGGACTAGCGGGAGTCTCTTCTCTGACAATGAGCAGTTCTTC.

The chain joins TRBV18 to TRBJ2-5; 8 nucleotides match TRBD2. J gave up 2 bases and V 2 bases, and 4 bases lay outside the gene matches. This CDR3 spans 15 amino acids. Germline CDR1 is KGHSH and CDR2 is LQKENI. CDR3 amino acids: CASSPLAGLQETQYF. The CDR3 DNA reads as TGTGCCAGCTCACCATTAGCGGGGCTACAAGAGACCCAGTACTTC.

This chain's CDR3 is CASSLGGRNIQYF. For the CDR3, the DNA is TGTGCCAGCTCACTGGGGGGACGGAACATTCAGTACTTC. The chain recombines TRBV18 with TRBJ2-4; D is possibly TRBD2 (6 bases). The CDR3 contains 13 residues. Per the germline V gene, CDR1 is KGHSH and CDR2 is LQKENI. V was cut by 4 bases and J by 7 bases, with 11 bases left in between.

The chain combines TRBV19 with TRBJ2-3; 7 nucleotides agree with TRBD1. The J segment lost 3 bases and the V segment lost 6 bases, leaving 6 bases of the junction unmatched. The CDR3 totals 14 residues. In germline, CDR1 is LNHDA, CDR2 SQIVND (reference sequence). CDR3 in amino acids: CASRPRGQTDTQYF. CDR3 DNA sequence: TGTGCCAGTAGGCCGAGGGGGCAAACAGATACGCAGTATTTT.

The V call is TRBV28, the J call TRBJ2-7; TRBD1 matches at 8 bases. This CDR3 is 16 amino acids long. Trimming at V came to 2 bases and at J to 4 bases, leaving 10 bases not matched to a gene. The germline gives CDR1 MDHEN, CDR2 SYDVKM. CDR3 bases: TGTGCCAGCAGTTTAGTTTCCGACAGGGGCCGATACGAGCAGTACTTC. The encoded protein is CASSLVSDRGRYEQYF.

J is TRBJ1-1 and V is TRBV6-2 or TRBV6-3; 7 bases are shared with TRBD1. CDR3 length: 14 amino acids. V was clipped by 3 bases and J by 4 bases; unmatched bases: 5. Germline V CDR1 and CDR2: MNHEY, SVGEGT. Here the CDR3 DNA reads TGTGCCAGCAGTTATAAGACAGGGATCACTGAAGCTTTCTTT. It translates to CASSYKTGITEAFF.

This CDR3 reads CASSLSGLAGNEQFF. CDR3 DNA sequence: TGTGCCAGCAGCTTATCTGGACTAGCGGGCAATGAGCAGTTCTTC. J is TRBJ2-1 and V is TRBV5-8, with 11 bases that match TRBD2. The length of the CDR3 is 15 residues. The junction had 4 bases not matched to a gene; V was cut back by 2 bases and J by 6 bases. Germline-derived CDR1 and CDR2 are SGHTS and YDEGEE.

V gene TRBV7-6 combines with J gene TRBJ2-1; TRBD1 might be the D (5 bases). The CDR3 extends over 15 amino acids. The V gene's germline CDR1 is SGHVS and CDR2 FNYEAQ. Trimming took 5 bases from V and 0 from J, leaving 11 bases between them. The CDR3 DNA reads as TGTGCCAGCAGCCCAGGGTTGAGCTCCTACAATGAGCAGTTCTTC. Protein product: CASSPGLSSYNEQFF.

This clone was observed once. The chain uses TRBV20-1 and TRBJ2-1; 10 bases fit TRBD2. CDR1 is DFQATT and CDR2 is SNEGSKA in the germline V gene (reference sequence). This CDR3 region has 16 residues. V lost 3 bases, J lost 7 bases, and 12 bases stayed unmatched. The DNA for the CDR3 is TGCAGTGCTAGTTCTACCCTAGCGGGAGTGTGGAATGAGCAGTTCTTC. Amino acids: CSASSTLAGVWNEQFF.

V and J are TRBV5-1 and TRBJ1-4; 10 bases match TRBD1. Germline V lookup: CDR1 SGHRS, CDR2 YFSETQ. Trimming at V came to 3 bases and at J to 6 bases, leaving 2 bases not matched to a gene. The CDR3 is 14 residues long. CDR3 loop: CASSSGTGDEKLFF. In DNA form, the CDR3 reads TGCGCCAGCAGCTCCGGGACAGGGGATGAAAAACTGTTTTTT.